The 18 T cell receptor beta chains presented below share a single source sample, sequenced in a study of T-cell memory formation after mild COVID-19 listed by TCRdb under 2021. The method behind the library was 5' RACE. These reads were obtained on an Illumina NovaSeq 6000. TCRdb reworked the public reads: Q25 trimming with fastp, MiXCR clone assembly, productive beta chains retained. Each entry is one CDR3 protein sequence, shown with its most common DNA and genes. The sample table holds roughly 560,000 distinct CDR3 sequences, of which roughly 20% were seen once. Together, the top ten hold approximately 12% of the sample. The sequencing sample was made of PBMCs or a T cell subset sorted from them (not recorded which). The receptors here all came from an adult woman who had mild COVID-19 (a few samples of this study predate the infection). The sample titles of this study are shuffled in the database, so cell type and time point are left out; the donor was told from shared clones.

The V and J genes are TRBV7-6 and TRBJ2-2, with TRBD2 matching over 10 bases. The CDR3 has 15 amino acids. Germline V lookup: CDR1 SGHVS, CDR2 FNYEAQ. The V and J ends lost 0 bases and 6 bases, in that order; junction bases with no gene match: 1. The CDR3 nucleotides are TGTGCCAGCAGCTTAGCCCTAGCGGGAGCCGGGGAGCTGTTTTTT. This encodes CASSLALAGAGELFF.

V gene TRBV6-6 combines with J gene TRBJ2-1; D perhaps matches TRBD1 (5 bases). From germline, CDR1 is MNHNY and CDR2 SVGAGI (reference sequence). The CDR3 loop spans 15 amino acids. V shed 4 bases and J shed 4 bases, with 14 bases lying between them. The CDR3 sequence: CASSFSDSGYNEQFF. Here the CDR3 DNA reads TGTGCCAGCAGTTTCTCCGACAGTGGGTACAATGAGCAGTTCTTC.

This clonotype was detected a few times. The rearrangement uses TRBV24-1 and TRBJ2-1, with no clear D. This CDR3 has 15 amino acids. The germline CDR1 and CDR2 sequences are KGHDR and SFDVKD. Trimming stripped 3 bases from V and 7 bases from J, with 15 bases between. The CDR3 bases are TGTGCCACCAGTGATACGTCCGGGTCTCGTAATGAGCAGTTCTTC. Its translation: CATSDTSGSRNEQFF.

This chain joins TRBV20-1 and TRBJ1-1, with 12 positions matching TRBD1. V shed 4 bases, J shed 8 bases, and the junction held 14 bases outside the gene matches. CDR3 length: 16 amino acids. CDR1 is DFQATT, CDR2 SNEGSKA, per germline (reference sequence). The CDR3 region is CSAKARDGDRGREAFF. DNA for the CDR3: TGCAGTGCTAAAGCCCGGGACGGGGACAGGGGGCGGGAAGCTTTCTTT.

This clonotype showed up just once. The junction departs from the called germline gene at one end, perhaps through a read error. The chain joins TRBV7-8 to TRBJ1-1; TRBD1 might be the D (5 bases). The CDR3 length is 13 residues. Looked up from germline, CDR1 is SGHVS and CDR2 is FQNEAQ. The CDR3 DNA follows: TGTGCCAGCAGCTTTGGGGGAAACAGTGAAGCTTTCTTT. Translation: CASSFGGNSEAFF. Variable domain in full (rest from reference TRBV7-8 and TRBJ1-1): GAGVSQSPRYKVAKRGQDVALRCDPISGHVSLFWYQQALGQGPEFLTYFQNEAQLDKSGLPSDRFFAERPEGSVSTLKIQRTQQEDSAVYLCASSFGGNSEAFFGQGTRLTVV.

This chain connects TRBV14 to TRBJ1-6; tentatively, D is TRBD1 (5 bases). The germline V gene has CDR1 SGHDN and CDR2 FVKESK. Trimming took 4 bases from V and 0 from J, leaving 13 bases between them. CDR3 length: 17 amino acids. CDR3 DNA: TGTGCCAGCAGCCCGGGACCCTTGAGCTCCTATAATTCACCCCTCCACTTT. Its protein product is CASSPGPLSSYNSPLHF.

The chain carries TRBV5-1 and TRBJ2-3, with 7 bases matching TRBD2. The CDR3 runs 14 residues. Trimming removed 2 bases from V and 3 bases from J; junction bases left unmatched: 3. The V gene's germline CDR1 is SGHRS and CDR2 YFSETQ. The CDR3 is CASSFQGGTDTQYF. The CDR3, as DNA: TGCGCCAGCAGCTTCCAGGGAGGGACAGATACGCAGTATTTT.

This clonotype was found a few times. The CDR3 DNA follows: TGTGCCAGCAGCCGGACGACAGGGATAAGCAATCAGCCCCAGCATTTT. Translating it yields CASSRTTGISNQPQHF. The J gene is TRBJ1-5, the V gene TRBV6-6, with TRBD1 matching over 7 bases. Trimming at V came to 6 bases and at J to 1 base, leaving 9 bases not matched to a gene. In germline, CDR1 is MNHNY, CDR2 SVGAGI (reference sequence). The CDR3 has 16 amino acids.

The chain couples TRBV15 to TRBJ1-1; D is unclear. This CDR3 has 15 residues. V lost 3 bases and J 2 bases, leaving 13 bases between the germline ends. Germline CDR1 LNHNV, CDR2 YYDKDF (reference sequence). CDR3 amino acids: CATSSQFQENTEAFF. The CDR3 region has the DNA TGTGCCACCAGCAGCCAATTCCAGGAAAACACTGAAGCTTTCTTT.

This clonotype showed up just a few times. The CDR3 coding sequence is TGTGCCAGCAGCGCCGCCGGGGCCGAGGGGCACGGGGAGCTGTTTTTT. Translating it yields CASSAAGAEGHGELFF. The genes are TRBV7-9 and TRBJ2-2, with D perhaps assigned TRBD1 or TRBD2 (5 bases each). Germline V gives CDR1 SEHNR, CDR2 FQNEAQ (reference sequence). V was cut by 5 bases and J by 7 bases, with 20 bases left in between. There are 16 residues in the CDR3.

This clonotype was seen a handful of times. CDR3 sequence: CASSIEVYNEQFF. In DNA, the CDR3 is TGTGCCAGTAGTATCGAGGTCTACAATGAGCAGTTCTTC. J is TRBJ2-1 and V is TRBV19; D ambiguous. The CDR3 covers 13 residues. Between the trimmed V and J ends, which lost 3 bases and 3 bases, there was a span of 6 bases. CDR1 is LNHDA, CDR2 SQIVND, per germline (reference sequence).

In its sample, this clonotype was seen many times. Here the CDR3 DNA reads TGTGCCAGCAGCCAAGAAGTAGACCAAGAGACCCAGTACTTC. It translates to CASSQEVDQETQYF. V usage is TRBV3-1 and J usage is TRBJ2-5; D remains ambiguous. Germline CDR1 is LGHDT and CDR2 is YNNKEL (reference sequence). Between the trimmed V and J ends, which lost 0 bases and 0 bases, there was a span of 5 bases. The CDR3 is made up of 14 amino acids.

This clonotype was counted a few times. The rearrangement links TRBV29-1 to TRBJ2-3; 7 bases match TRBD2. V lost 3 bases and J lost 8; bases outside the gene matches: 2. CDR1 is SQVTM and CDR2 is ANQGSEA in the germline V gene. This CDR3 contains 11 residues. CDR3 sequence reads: CSVEGGTTQYF. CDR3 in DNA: TGCAGCGTTGAGGGGGGGACTACGCAGTATTTT.

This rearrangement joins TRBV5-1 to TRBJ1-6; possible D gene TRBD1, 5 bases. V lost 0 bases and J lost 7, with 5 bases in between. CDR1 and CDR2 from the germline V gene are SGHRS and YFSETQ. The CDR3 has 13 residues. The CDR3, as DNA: TGCGCCAGCAGCTTGGACAGGAATTCACCCCTCCACTTT. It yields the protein CASSLDRNSPLHF.

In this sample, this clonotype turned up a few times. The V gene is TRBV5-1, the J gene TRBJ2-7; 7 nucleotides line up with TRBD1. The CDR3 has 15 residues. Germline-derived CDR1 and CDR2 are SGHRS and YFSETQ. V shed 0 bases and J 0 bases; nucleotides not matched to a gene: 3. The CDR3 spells CASSLEPGGSYEQYF. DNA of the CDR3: TGCGCCAGCAGCTTGGAGCCAGGGGGCTCCTACGAGCAGTACTTC.

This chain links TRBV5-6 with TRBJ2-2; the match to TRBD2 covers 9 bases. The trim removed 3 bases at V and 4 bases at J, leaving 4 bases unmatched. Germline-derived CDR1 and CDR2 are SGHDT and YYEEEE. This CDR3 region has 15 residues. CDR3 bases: TGTGCCAGCAGCTGGACTAGCGTGAGCACCGGGGAGCTGTTTTTT. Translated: CASSWTSVSTGELFF.

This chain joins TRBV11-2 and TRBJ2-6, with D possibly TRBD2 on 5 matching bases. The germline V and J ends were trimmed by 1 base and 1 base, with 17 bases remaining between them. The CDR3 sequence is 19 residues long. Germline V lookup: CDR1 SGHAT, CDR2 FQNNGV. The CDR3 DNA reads TGTGCCAGCAGCTTAGCGACGGGAAGATCTAATTCTGGGGCCAACGTCCTGACTTTC. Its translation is CASSLATGRSNSGANVLTF.

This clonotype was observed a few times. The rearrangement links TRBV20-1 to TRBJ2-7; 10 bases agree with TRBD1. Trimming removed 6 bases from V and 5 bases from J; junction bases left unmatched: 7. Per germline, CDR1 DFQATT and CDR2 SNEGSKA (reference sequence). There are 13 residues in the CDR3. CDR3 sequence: CSAPDRGFHEQYF. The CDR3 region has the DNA TGCAGTGCCCCGGACAGGGGGTTTCACGAGCAGTACTTC.